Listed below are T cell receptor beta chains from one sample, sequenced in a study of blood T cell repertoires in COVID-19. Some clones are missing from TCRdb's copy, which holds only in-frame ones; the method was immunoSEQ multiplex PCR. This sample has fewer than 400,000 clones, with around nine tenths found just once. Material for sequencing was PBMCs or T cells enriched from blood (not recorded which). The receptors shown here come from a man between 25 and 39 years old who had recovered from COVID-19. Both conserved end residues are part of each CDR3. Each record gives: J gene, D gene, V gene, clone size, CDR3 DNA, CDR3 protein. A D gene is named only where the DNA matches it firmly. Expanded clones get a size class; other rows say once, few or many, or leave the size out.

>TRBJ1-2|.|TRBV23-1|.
TGCGCCAGCAGTCAATGGGGGCGAGCTAACTATGGCTACACCTTC
CASSQWGRANYGYTF
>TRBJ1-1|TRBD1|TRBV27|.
TGTGCCAGCAGAACAGGGGGCGAGTACACTGAAGCTTTCTTT
CASRTGGEYTEAFF
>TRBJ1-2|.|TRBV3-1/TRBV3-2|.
TGTGCCAGCAGCCAAGGACCCGGGGATAGAGGTGGCTACACCTTC
CASSQGPGDRGGYTF
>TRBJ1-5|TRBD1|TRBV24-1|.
TGTGCCACCAGTGATTTGACAGGGGATCAGCCCCAGCATTTT
CATSDLTGDQPQHF
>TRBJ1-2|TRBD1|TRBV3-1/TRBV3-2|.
TGTGCCAGCAGCCGTAGACAGGGGGCGCAGGGCTACACCTTC
CASSRRQGAQGYTF
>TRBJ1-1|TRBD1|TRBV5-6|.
TGTGCCAGCAGCTTACCGGGACAGCTGAACACTGAAGCTTTCTTT
CASSLPGQLNTEAFF
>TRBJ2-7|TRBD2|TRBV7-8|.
TGTGCCAGCAGCTCCAGACAGCGGGGGTCTAGTTACGAGCAGTACTTC
CASSSRQRGSSYEQYF
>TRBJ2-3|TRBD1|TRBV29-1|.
TGCAGCGCCGGGACAGGGGGGGACACAGATACGCAGTATTTT
CSAGTGGDTDTQYF
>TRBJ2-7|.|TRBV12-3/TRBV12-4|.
TGTGCCAGCAGTTCCAGGGGCGATTACGAGCAGTACTTC
CASSSRGDYEQYF
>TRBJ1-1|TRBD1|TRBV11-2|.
TGTGCCAGCAGCTTAAGGGACAGTTCCCTCGCTATGAACACTGAAGCTTTCTTT
CASSLRDSSLAMNTEAFF
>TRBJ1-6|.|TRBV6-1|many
TGTGCCAGCAGTGAAGCGGTTGAGGGTGGGTCACCCCTCCACTTT
CASSEAVEGGSPLHF
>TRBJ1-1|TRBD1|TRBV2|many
TGTGCCAGCAGTCTGGGACAGGGAGCTTCGGCTGAAGCTTTCTTT
CASSLGQGASAEAFF
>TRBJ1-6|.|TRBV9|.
TGTGCCAGCAGCGATAGGGGTCTCTCGGAATCACCCCTCCACTTT
CASSDRGLSESPLHF
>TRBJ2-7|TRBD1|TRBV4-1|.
TGCGCCAGCAGCCATTCCTCCGGGACAGGGGTATACGAGCAGTACTTC
CASSHSSGTGVYEQYF
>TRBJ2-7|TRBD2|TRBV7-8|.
TGTGCCAGCAGCTACCTAGCGGGGAACGCCTACGAGCAGTACTTC
CASSYLAGNAYEQYF
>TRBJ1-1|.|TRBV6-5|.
TGTGCCAGCAGCACAGGGAACACTGAAGCTTTCTTT
CASSTGNTEAFF
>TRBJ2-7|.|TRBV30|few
TGTGCCTGGAGTGTCGGGTTACCTGGTCCGGGCGAGCAGTACTTC
CAWSVGLPGPGEQYF
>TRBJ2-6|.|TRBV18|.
TGTGCCAGCTCACCGCGGGGCGGAAGCTCTGGGGCCAACGTCCTGACTTTC
CASSPRGGSSGANVLTF
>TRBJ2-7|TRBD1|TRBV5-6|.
TGTGCCAGCAGTTGGGACAGTTCCTACGAGCAGTACTTC
CASSWDSSYEQYF
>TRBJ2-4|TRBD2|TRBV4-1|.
TGCGCCAGCAGCCAAGATCTCCATAACGGGGGGGCTTCCAAAAACATTCAGTACTTC
CASSQDLHNGGASKNIQYF